This passage covers 13 T cell receptor beta chains from one sample sequenced in a study of CD8 T cells in Susac syndrome. An input of roughly 0.45 to 1 ug of RNA was subjected to reverse transcription using random hexamers. TCRdb reprocessed the immunoSEQ multiplex PCR reads with MiXCR, giving one entry per CDR3 protein. The sample lists 70,000 to 100,000 distinct CDR3 sequences, 90% to 95% occurring once. Sequenced input: CD8+ T cells from PBMCs. These receptors were collected from a human donor in good health.

V is TRBV29-1 and J is TRBJ1-2; D gene unclear. Trimming removed 1 base at V and 5 bases at J, with 8 bases between. CDR3 length equals 12 residues. Germline V CDR1 and CDR2: SQVTM, ANQGSEA. The CDR3 loop reads CSVEGTPYGYTF. CDR3 sequence (DNA): TGCAGCGTTGAAGGGACCCCTTATGGCTACACCTTC.

The CDR3 DNA reads TGCAGCGTTGAACACGGAGATACGCAGTATTTT. This encodes CSVEHGDTQYF. The V and J genes are TRBV29-1 and TRBJ2-3, with unresolved D. This CDR3 spans 11 amino acids. Germline loops: CDR1 SQVTM, CDR2 ANQGSEA. Deletions cut 2 bases from V and 5 bases from J, with 5 bases between.

The CDR3 DNA sequence: TGCGCCAGCAGTCAATCGACTACCGATGGGGGTGTAGGCACTGAAGCTTTCTTT. Protein: CASSQSTTDGGVGTEAFF. This sequence joins TRBV23-1 and TRBJ1-1; possible D gene TRBD1, 5 bases. TRBV23-1 counts as an open reading frame of uncertain function. The CDR3 runs to 18 residues. V shed 0 bases and J shed 4 bases, with 21 bases lying between them.

This sequence joins TRBV28 and TRBJ1-2; D unclear. V lost 6 bases and J 0 bases, leaving 20 bases between the germline ends. This CDR3 has 17 amino acids. Germline values: CDR1 MDHEN, CDR2 SYDVKM. CDR3 sequence reads: CASSAHRGGMANYGYTF. Here the CDR3 DNA reads TGTGCCAGCAGCGCCCACAGAGGCGGAATGGCTAACTATGGCTACACCTTC.

This clonotype was detected only once. The chain has TRBV29-1 and TRBJ2-7, with D unclear. CDR1 and CDR2 from the germline V gene are SQVTM and ANQGSEA. CDR3 length equals 11 residues. Between the trimmed V and J ends, which lost 5 bases and 3 bases, there was a span of 8 bases. CDR3 residues: CSVRSGYEQYF. The DNA for the CDR3 is TGCAGCGTTCGTTCCGGCTACGAGCAGTACTTC.

This clonotype was seen just once. The chain joins TRBV3-1 to TRBJ2-2; D is possibly TRBD1 (6 bases). V shed 5 bases and J shed 7 bases, with 20 bases lying between them. Germline-derived CDR1 and CDR2 are LGHDT and YNNKEL (reference sequence). CDR3 length equals 16 residues. Here the CDR3 DNA reads TGTGCCAGCAGCGACCTTATGGCAGGGGTTGGCGGGGAGCTGTTTTTT. Protein sequence: CASSDLMAGVGGELFF.

This clonotype was detected only a few times. The V gene is TRBV7-9, the J gene TRBJ2-2; tentative D call: TRBD1 (5 bases). The germline gives CDR1 SEHNR, CDR2 FQNEAQ (reference sequence). The CDR3 is 13 amino acids. Deletions cut 4 bases from V and 4 bases from J, with 7 bases between. In DNA form, the CDR3 reads TGTGCCAGCAGCTCCCAGGGCACCGGGGAGCTGTTTTTT. It is translated as CASSSQGTGELFF.

The chain joins TRBV19 to TRBJ2-2, with TRBD1 identical over 7 bases. Per germline, CDR1 LNHDA and CDR2 SQIVND (reference sequence). The CDR3 spans 16 residues. The V segment lost 3 bases and the J segment 6 bases; nucleotides outside the gene matches: 10. CDR3 DNA sequence: TGTGCCAGTAGTATGGACAGGCCCTCCGGCCCCGGGGAGCTGTTTTTT. Translated: CASSMDRPSGPGELFF.

This clonotype was counted a single time. V usage is TRBV6-6 and J usage is TRBJ1-1; 12 nucleotides agree with TRBD1. CDR1 MNHNY and CDR2 SVGAGI come from the germline V gene (reference sequence). The CDR3 spans 13 residues. V was pared by 3 bases and J by 8 bases, with 1 base of the junction left unmatched. This chain's CDR3 is CASSYGTGGEAFF. Here the CDR3 DNA reads TGTGCCAGCAGTTATGGGACAGGGGGCGAAGCTTTCTTT.

CDR3: CASSVSYNEQFF. The CDR3 coding sequence is TGTGCCAGCAGTGTCTCCTACAATGAGCAGTTCTTC. The V call is TRBV6-2 or TRBV6-3, the J call TRBJ2-1; D is unclear. The V end lost 5 bases, the J end lost 0 bases, and 2 bases lay between the germline ends. The V gene's germline CDR1 is MNHEY and CDR2 SVGEGT. The CDR3 spans 12 residues.

This rearrangement joins TRBV2 to TRBJ2-3, with D possibly matching TRBD1 (6 bases). V was trimmed by 7 bases and J by 2 bases, leaving 10 bases between them. This CDR3 spans 13 amino acids. The germline CDR1 and CDR2 sequences are SNHLY and FYNNEI. CDR3 sequence reads: CASIGGFTDTQYF. DNA of the CDR3: TGTGCCAGCATAGGGGGATTCACAGATACGCAGTATTTT.

The chain is built from TRBV15 and TRBJ2-3; D unresolved. Trimming removed 2 bases at V and 3 bases at J, with 0 bases between. CDR1 and CDR2 (germline): LNHNV, YYDKDF (reference sequence). The CDR3 is 11 residues long. CDR3 nucleotide sequence: TGTGCCACCAGCAGAACAGATACGCAGTATTTT. Translating gives CATSRTDTQYF.

The chain joins TRBV9 to TRBJ2-3, with D maybe TRBD2 (7 bases). In germline, CDR1 is SGDLS, CDR2 YYNGEE. V gave up 5 bases and J gave up 4 bases, with 14 bases separating them. The CDR3 loop spans 14 amino acids. CDR3 protein: CASRPRGGADTQYF. DNA for the CDR3: TGTGCCAGCAGGCCCCGCGGGGGCGCAGATACGCAGTATTTT.